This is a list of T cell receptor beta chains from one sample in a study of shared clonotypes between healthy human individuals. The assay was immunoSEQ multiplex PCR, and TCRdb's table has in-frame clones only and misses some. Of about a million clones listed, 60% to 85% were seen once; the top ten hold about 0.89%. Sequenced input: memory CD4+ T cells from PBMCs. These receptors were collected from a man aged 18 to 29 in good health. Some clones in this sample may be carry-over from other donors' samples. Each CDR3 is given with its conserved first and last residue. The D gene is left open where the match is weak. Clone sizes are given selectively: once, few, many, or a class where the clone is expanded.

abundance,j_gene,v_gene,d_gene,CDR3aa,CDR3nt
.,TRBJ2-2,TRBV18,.,CASVTGLRNTGELFF,TGTGCCAGCGTCACGGGGCTTAGGAACACCGGGGAGCTGTTTTTT
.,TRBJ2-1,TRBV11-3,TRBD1,CASSRGQALSHEQFF,TGTGCCAGCAGCCGTGGACAGGCCTTAAGCCATGAGCAGTTCTTC
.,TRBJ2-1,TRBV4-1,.,CASSQDSRGFPYNEQFF,TGCGCCAGCAGCCAAGATTCCCGGGGGTTCCCTTACAATGAGCAGTTCTTC
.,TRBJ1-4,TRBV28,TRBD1,CASSETGGSQEKLFF,TGTGCCAGCAGTGAAACAGGGGGCTCTCAGGAAAAACTGTTTTTT
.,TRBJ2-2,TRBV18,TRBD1,CASSPPQGANTGELFF,TGTGCCAGCTCACCCCCACAGGGGGCAAACACCGGGGAGCTGTTTTTT
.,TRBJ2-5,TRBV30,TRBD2,CAWRGLAGAETQYF,TGTGCCTGGAGGGGACTAGCGGGGGCGGAGACCCAGTACTTC
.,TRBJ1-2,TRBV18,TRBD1,CASSPSRDSNYGYTF,TGTGCCAGCTCACCGTCTAGGGACAGTAACTATGGCTACACCTTC
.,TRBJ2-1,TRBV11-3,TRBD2,CASSLGTSGREGEQFF,TGTGCCAGCAGCTTAGGGACTAGCGGGAGAGAGGGGGAGCAGTTCTTC
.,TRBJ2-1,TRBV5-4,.,CASSLAQQLHNEQFF,TGTGCCAGCAGCTTGGCCCAACAGTTGCACAATGAGCAGTTCTTC
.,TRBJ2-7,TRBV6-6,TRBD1,CASSYFGRGKDEQYF,TGTGCCAGCAGTTACTTCGGCAGGGGGAAGGACGAGCAGTACTTC
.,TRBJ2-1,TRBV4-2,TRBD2,CASSQGHTGTSGRNEQFF,TGTGCCAGCAGCCAAGGGCACACCGGGACTAGCGGGAGGAATGAGCAGTTCTTC
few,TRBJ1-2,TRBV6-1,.,CASSDIQGRYGYTF,TGTGCCAGCAGTGATATACAGGGACGGTATGGCTACACCTTC
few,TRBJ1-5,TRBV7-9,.,CAVGGSGPNQPQHF,TGTGCCGTCGGAGGGTCCGGACCTAATCAGCCCCAGCATTTT
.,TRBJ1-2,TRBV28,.,CASSLAGYGYTF,TGTGCCAGCAGTTTAGCTGGGTATGGCTACACCTTC
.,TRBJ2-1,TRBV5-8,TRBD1,CASRPLTGGMSNEQFF,TGTGCCAGCAGACCCCTAACAGGGGGGATGAGCAATGAGCAGTTCTTC